The rows below give T cell receptor beta chains drawn from one sample of a study of naive and memory T cell subsets. MiXCR, applied by TCRdb to the UMI-ligation and nested PCR reads, yields one record per CDR3 protein. The sample lists approximately 100,000 distinct CDR3 sequences; about 14% were seen once. What was sequenced was naive CD8+ T cells from blood. These receptor sequences come from a human donor in good health. Both conserved end residues are part of each CDR3. Where a row states a size, it is once, few, many or the class of an expanded clone; other rows omit it.

v_call: TRBV3-1
clone_size: many
cdr3_aa: CASSPGQDPSYEQYF

v_call: TRBV28
clone_size: .
cdr3_aa: CASSFGTTNEQFF

v_call: TRBV11-3
clone_size: .
cdr3_aa: CASRNRLGDNNEQFF

v_call: TRBV6-1
clone_size: many
cdr3_aa: CASSDQGGEQYF

v_call: TRBV6-2/TRBV6-3
clone_size: .
cdr3_aa: CASSYSRTDRDWTQETQYF

v_call: TRBV19
clone_size: .
cdr3_aa: CASSPMGALSSYEQYF

v_call: TRBV11-1
clone_size: .
cdr3_aa: CASSYSAETQYF

v_call: TRBV11-3
clone_size: many
cdr3_aa: CASSLGAGRGHEQFF

v_call: TRBV28
clone_size: few
cdr3_aa: CASSSGEDTQYF

v_call: TRBV27
clone_size: many
cdr3_aa: CASSFGGADTQYF

v_call: TRBV3-1
clone_size: few
cdr3_aa: CASSPDRAYNEQFF

v_call: TRBV6-6
clone_size: few
cdr3_aa: CASSLTGVNNEQFF

v_call: TRBV7-2
clone_size: few
cdr3_aa: CASSSGTTSRDEQYF

v_call: TRBV7-9
clone_size: many
cdr3_aa: CASSLGTLGTYEQYF

v_call: TRBV21-1
clone_size: many
cdr3_aa: CANTTGHHSNQPQHF

v_call: TRBV13
clone_size: few
cdr3_aa: CASSLGPGANVLTF

v_call: TRBV20-1
clone_size: many
cdr3_aa: CSANTLSEQFF